These 19 T cell receptor beta chains originate from one sample sequenced in a study of vaccination and CD4 T cells after COVID-19. Oncomine TCR Beta short-read sequencing was applied to DNA from cultured CD4+ T cells. TCRdb fed the PCR reads into MiXCR, producing one record per CDR3 protein. Of approximately 20,000 distinct CDR3 sequences in the sample, about 61% were seen once. These receptors' targets are unknown. Documented treatment: roughly 11-day PBMC culture with coronavirus spike peptide pools or control peptides (ViraFEST assay). The specimen was CD4+ T cells from blood, cultured in vitro. The receptors were gathered from a human donor who had recovered from COVID-19.

The CDR3 bases are TGTGCCAGCAGTTACTCGTCGGGCCTCTCTTCACCCCTCCACTTT. Translated, it gives CASSYSSGLSSPLHF. This rearrangement joins TRBV6-5 to TRBJ1-6; D gene unclear. V was shortened by 0 bases and J by 9 bases, with 12 bases between the two germline ends. CDR1 is MNHEY, CDR2 SVGAGI, per germline. The CDR3 sequence is 15 residues long.

V and J are TRBV2 and TRBJ1-1; the D gene is possibly TRBD1 (5 bases). The ends were cut back, 6 bases at V and 1 base at J, with 15 bases in the middle. The germline CDR1 and CDR2 sequences are SNHLY and FYNNEI. The CDR3 contains 15 residues. CDR3 in DNA: TGTGCCAGCAGAGTACATGGGGGACCGAACACTGAAGCTTTCTTT. Translation: CASRVHGGPNTEAFF.

V usage is TRBV4-2 and J usage is TRBJ1-6; D perhaps matches TRBD1 (5 bases). CDR1 is LGHNA and CDR2 is YNFKEQ in the germline V gene. This CDR3 is built from 19 residues. V gave up 0 bases and J gave up 5 bases, with 20 bases separating them. In DNA, the CDR3 is TGTGCCAGCAGCCAAGATCTTGGGGGTCCCCAGCCTCATAATTCACCCCTCCACTTT. This codes for CASSQDLGGPQPHNSPLHF.

The rearrangement links TRBV11-2 to TRBJ2-2, with D uncertain. V was pared by 10 bases and J by 2 bases, with 11 bases between. The CDR3 extends over 13 amino acids. Germline V gene sequence: CDR1 SGHAT, CDR2 FQNNGV. CDR3 loop: CANGRGNTGELFF. The CDR3 nucleotides read TGTGCCAACGGACGTGGAAACACCGGGGAGCTGTTTTTT. Full variable domain (outside the CDR3, taken from reference TRBV11-2 and TRBJ2-2): EAGVAQSPRYKIIEKRQSVAFWCNPISGHATLYWYQQILGQGPKLLIQFQNNGVVDDSQLPKDRFSAERLKGVDSTLKIQPAKLEDSAVYLCANGRGNTGELFFGEGSRLTVL.

V gene TRBV7-9 combines with J gene TRBJ1-6; D uncertain. V was trimmed by 1 base and J by 10 bases, leaving 5 bases between them. The CDR3 is 12 amino acids. In germline, CDR1 is SEHNR, CDR2 FQNEAQ (reference sequence). Here the CDR3 DNA reads TGTGCCAGCAGCTTAGGCCAGTCACCCCTCCACTTT. Translating it yields CASSLGQSPLHF.

V gene TRBV20-1 combines with J gene TRBJ2-7; possibly TRBD2 for D (7 bases). CDR3 size: 15 residues. The V and J ends lost 2 bases and 6 bases respectively, with 20 bases between them. The germline V gene encodes CDR1 DFQATT and CDR2 SNEGSKA (reference sequence). CDR3 in amino acids: CSARKPIGGAGEQYF. The CDR3 DNA is TGCAGTGCTAGAAAGCCCATTGGGGGGGCCGGCGAGCAGTACTTC.

This clonotype was picked up a small number of times. The rearrangement joins TRBV6-1 to TRBJ2-2, with D perhaps TRBD2 (6 bases). The CDR3 extends over 17 amino acids. Germline CDR1 reads MNHNS; CDR2 reads SASEGT. The V gene lost 7 bases and the J gene lost 4 bases, with 22 bases spanning the gap. The chain's CDR3 is CASNSGVALGSTGELFF. DNA for the CDR3: TGTGCCAGCAACTCCGGAGTCGCCCTCGGGAGCACCGGGGAGCTGTTTTTT.

V and J are TRBV29-1 and TRBJ1-1; D might be TRBD1 (5 bases). Germline lookup yields CDR1 SQVTM and CDR2 ANQGSEA. Trimming stripped 4 bases from V and 4 bases from J, with 13 bases between. The CDR3 sequence is 13 residues long. In DNA form, the CDR3 reads TGCAGCGTTGTACGTCGGGGGGGCACTGAAGCTTTCTTT. Translating gives CSVVRRGGTEAFF. The variable domain in full, completed from reference TRBV29-1 and TRBJ1-1, reads SAVISQKPSRDICQRGTSLTIQCQVDSQVTMMFWYRQQPGQSLTLIATANQGSEATYESGFVIDKFPISRPNLTFSTLTVSNMSPEDSSIYLCSVVRRGGTEAFFGQGTRLTVV.

CDR3 DNA: TGTGCCAGCAGTTTACGTGTTTCGGGGAGGACTGAAGCTTTCTTT. It codes for CASSLRVSGRTEAFF. This chain connects TRBV27 to TRBJ1-1, with no clear D. This CDR3 spans 15 amino acids. V dropped 2 bases and J dropped 5 bases, with 15 bases sitting between them. Per the germline V gene, CDR1 is MNHEY and CDR2 is SMNVEV (reference sequence).

The chain links TRBV6-1 to TRBJ2-1, with D possibly matching TRBD2 (7 bases). V was pared by 6 bases and J by 0 bases, with 12 bases between. The CDR3 is 15 residues long. Germline assignment: CDR1 MNHNS and CDR2 SASEGT. DNA of the CDR3: TGTGCCAGCAGACCCCGGGGGGCCTCCTACAATGAGCAGTTCTTC. Encoded protein: CASRPRGASYNEQFF.

V gene TRBV12-3 or TRBV12-4 combines with J gene TRBJ1-5; D unclear. CDR3 length: 14 amino acids. The V and J ends lost 4 bases and 4 bases respectively, with 11 bases between them. CDR3 sequence (DNA): TGTGCCAGCAGTTCAAGACCGGAGAATCAGCCCCAGCATTTT. It codes for CASSSRPENQPQHF.

The chain couples TRBV7-9 to TRBJ1-2, with 8 bases that match TRBD1. CDR3 length: 13 residues. Germline V lookup: CDR1 SEHNR, CDR2 FQNEAQ (reference sequence). Unmatched junction bases numbered 11, after V lost 3 bases and J lost 14 bases. The CDR3 is CASSLAIGQGKTF. CDR3 bases: TGTGCCAGCAGCTTGGCCATCGGACAGGGAAAAACCTTC.

The rearrangement uses TRBV6-2 or TRBV6-3 and TRBJ2-1; TRBD2 agrees at 8 bases. Trimming cost V 2 bases and J 7 bases; bases outside gene matches: 4. Germline CDR1 reads MNHEY; CDR2 reads SVGEGT. The CDR3 covers 14 residues. The CDR3 spells CASSYRTSWNEQFF. The CDR3 nucleotides read TGTGCCAGCAGTTACAGGACTAGCTGGAATGAGCAGTTCTTC.

The chain combines TRBV6-1 with TRBJ2-2; 8 bases align to TRBD1. The germline CDR1 and CDR2 sequences are MNHNS and SASEGT. The CDR3 is 16 residues long. V gave up 6 bases and J gave up 1 base; unmatched junction bases: 7. The CDR3 DNA reads TGTGCCAGCAGGCTCACAGGGGGAGGGAACACCGGGGAGCTGTTTTTT. Encoded protein: CASRLTGGGNTGELFF.

The rearrangement links TRBV11-3 to TRBJ2-2; D is undetermined. Germline loops: CDR1 SGHNT, CDR2 YENEEA. The V gene lost 7 bases and the J gene lost 8 bases, with 14 bases spanning the gap. CDR3 length equals 13 residues. The CDR3 DNA sequence: TGTGCCAGCACCTTCCCGGGTGAGGGGGAGCTGTTTTTT. Encoded protein: CASTFPGEGELFF.

DNA for the CDR3: TGCGCCAGCAGCCAAGGGGGAATGGCTTTCTTT. It is translated as CASSQGGMAFF. The rearrangement uses TRBV4-3 and TRBJ1-1; no firm D call. The V gene's germline CDR1 is LGHNA and CDR2 YSLEER. The germline V and J ends were trimmed by 1 base and 11 bases, with 8 bases remaining between them. The CDR3 consists of 11 residues.

This chain joins TRBV20-1 and TRBJ2-2; no reliable D call. From germline, CDR1 is DFQATT and CDR2 SNEGSKA (reference sequence). With 3 bases removed from V and 1 base from J, the gap between germline ends came to 9 bases. The CDR3 runs to 14 residues. CDR3 region: CSASSRKNTGELFF. The DNA for the CDR3 is TGCAGTGCTAGTTCACGGAAGAACACCGGGGAGCTGTTTTTT.

In its sample, this clonotype was seen a few times. This sequence joins TRBV27 and TRBJ1-5, with 7 bases that match TRBD1. Per the germline V gene, CDR1 is MNHEY and CDR2 is SMNVEV (reference sequence). This CDR3 spans 16 amino acids. J lost 7 bases, V lost 2 bases, and 11 bases had no gene match. The CDR3 spells CASSLGVGGGRQPQHF. CDR3 nucleotides: TGTGCCAGCAGTTTAGGGGTAGGGGGCGGACGACAGCCCCAGCATTTT.

The V gene is TRBV4-1, the J gene TRBJ1-2; D not certain. CDR1 and CDR2 from the germline V gene are MGHRA and YSYEKL. The CDR3 is 13 residues long. The germline V and J ends were trimmed by 1 base and 4 bases, with 7 bases remaining between them. The CDR3 loop is CASSQAGGYGYTF. The CDR3 nucleotides read TGCGCCAGCAGCCAAGCGGGAGGCTATGGCTACACCTTC.